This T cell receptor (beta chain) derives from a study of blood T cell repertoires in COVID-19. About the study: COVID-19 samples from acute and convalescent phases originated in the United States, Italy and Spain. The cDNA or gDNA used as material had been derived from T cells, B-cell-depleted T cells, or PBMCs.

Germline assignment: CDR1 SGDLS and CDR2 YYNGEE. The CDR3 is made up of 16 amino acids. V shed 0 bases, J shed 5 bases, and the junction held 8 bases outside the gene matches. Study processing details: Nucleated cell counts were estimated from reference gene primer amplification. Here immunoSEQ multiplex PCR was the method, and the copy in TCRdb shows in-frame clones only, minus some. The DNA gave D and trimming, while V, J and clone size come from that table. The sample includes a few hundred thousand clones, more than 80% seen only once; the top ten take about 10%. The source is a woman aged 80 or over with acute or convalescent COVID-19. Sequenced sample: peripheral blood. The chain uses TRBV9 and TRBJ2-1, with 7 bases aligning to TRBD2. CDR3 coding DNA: TGTGCCAGCAGCGTAGTGGGAGGGAGTGGCCACAATGAGCAGTTCTTC. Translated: CASSVVGGSGHNEQFF.